This T cell receptor (beta chain) was recovered during a study of Graves' ophthalmopathy and Graves' hyperthyroidism. Excluded were patients with other autoimmune diseases, uncontrolled infections, pregnancy or lactation. From germline, CDR1 is SGHAT and CDR2 FQNNGV. The CDR3 runs 15 residues. V gave up 2 bases and J gave up 4 bases, with 12 bases separating them. TCR beta CDR3 regions were amplified from RNA transcripts. Amplification began with first-round RT-PCR using HTBI primers, then second-round multiplex PCR was performed. TCRdb recomputed calls from the multiplex PCR reads with MiXCR, one row per CDR3 protein. In the table there are hundreds of thousands of distinct CDR3 sequences, around an eighth of which are singletons.

This clonotype was sampled from a woman in her twenties or thirties with Graves' ophthalmopathy. The sample consisted of blood. This chain connects TRBV11-2 to TRBJ1-3; D gene uncertain. The CDR3 DNA is TGTGCCAGCAGCTTACATATGGCGGACGGAAACACCATATATTTT. Translating it yields CASSLHMADGNTIYF.